A selection of T cell receptor beta chains follows, all from one sample in a study of cytomegalovirus exposure and HLA in healthy donors. TCRdb's table, derived via immunoSEQ multiplex PCR, lists solely in-frame clones and lacks some. The repertoire includes roughly 97,000 clones, roughly 80% of them detected once, and more than 1.5% sits in the top ten. Sequenced: PBMCs. The receptors were gathered from a woman aged 40 to 50 in good health and CMV-seronegative. The CDR3 runs from the conserved cysteine through the conserved F or W. The order of the fields is clone size, J gene, CDR3 length, D gene, V gene, CDR3 DNA, CDR3 protein. The D gene is left open where the match is weak. Only part of the rows carry a size: once, few, many, or a class if the clone is expanded.

abundance: NA
j_gene: TRBJ2-2
len: 15
d_gene: TRBD2
v_gene: TRBV5-1
CDR3nt: TGCGCCAGCAGCTTGCCTAGCGGGAGTACCGGGGAGCTGTTTTTT
CDR3aa: CASSLPSGSTGELFF

abundance: few
j_gene: TRBJ2-2
len: 12
d_gene: NA
v_gene: TRBV15
CDR3nt: TGTGCCACCACCGGAGACACCGGGGAGCTGTTTTTT
CDR3aa: CATTGDTGELFF

abundance: NA
j_gene: TRBJ2-7
len: 15
d_gene: NA
v_gene: TRBV7-9
CDR3nt: TGTGCCAGCAGCGCGGGACAGTCCAATTCCTACGAGCAGTACTTC
CDR3aa: CASSAGQSNSYEQYF

abundance: NA
j_gene: TRBJ2-1
len: 15
d_gene: NA
v_gene: TRBV11-2
CDR3nt: TGTGCCAGCAGCTTATCGACAGGGGAGGGGAATGAGCAGTTCTTC
CDR3aa: CASSLSTGEGNEQFF

abundance: once
j_gene: TRBJ1-3
len: 14
d_gene: NA
v_gene: TRBV25-1
CDR3nt: TGTGCCAGCAGTCACAGCTCCTCTGGAAACACCATATATTTT
CDR3aa: CASSHSSSGNTIYF

abundance: few
j_gene: TRBJ2-6
len: 21
d_gene: NA
v_gene: TRBV4-2
CDR3nt: TGTGCCAGCAGCCTACAAGTGATGGCAGGGCCCGTCGTGTCTGGGGCCAACGTCCTGACTTTC
CDR3aa: CASSLQVMAGPVVSGANVLTF

abundance: NA
j_gene: TRBJ2-3
len: 15
d_gene: NA
v_gene: TRBV27
CDR3nt: TGTGCCAGCAGAGCCTTGGCGGAGGGCACAGATACGCAGTATTTT
CDR3aa: CASRALAEGTDTQYF

abundance: once
j_gene: TRBJ2-7
len: 15
d_gene: TRBD1
v_gene: TRBV5-5
CDR3nt: TGTGCCAGCACCCTAAGGACAGGGACCCCCTACGAGCAGTACTTC
CDR3aa: CASTLRTGTPYEQYF

abundance: NA
j_gene: TRBJ1-1
len: 16
d_gene: NA
v_gene: TRBV7-9
CDR3nt: TGTGCCAGCAGCTTCTTATCGACAACCCCGAACACTGAAGCTTTCTTT
CDR3aa: CASSFLSTTPNTEAFF

abundance: NA
j_gene: TRBJ2-3
len: 16
d_gene: TRBD1
v_gene: TRBV9
CDR3nt: TGTGCCAGCAGCGATACCGGGACAGGGGCTGCAGATACGCAGTATTTT
CDR3aa: CASSDTGTGAADTQYF

abundance: NA
j_gene: TRBJ2-7
len: 14
d_gene: NA
v_gene: TRBV5-6
CDR3nt: TGTGCCAGCAGCTTGTTGGGTCAGGGAACCGAGCAGTACTTC
CDR3aa: CASSLLGQGTEQYF

abundance: NA
j_gene: TRBJ1-5
len: 13
d_gene: NA
v_gene: TRBV27
CDR3nt: TGTGCCAGCAGTTGGAGTAGCAATCAGCCCCAGCATTTT
CDR3aa: CASSWSSNQPQHF

abundance: once
j_gene: TRBJ2-7
len: 16
d_gene: TRBD2
v_gene: TRBV28
CDR3nt: TGTGCCAGCAGTTCCCTTACTAGCGCAGCTTCCTACGAGCAGTACTTC
CDR3aa: CASSSLTSAASYEQYF

abundance: NA
j_gene: TRBJ2-1
len: 17
d_gene: NA
v_gene: TRBV5-8
CDR3nt: TGTGCCAGCTTTACGACAGACTTAGCCCTGGGCACCAATGAGCAGTTCTTC
CDR3aa: CASFTTDLALGTNEQFF

abundance: once
j_gene: TRBJ2-7
len: 13
d_gene: NA
v_gene: TRBV6-5
CDR3nt: TGTGCCAGCAGTGAATTGGGCGCGTACGAGCAGTACTTC
CDR3aa: CASSELGAYEQYF

abundance: NA
j_gene: TRBJ1-1
len: 13
d_gene: TRBD1
v_gene: TRBV28
CDR3nt: TGTGCCAGTGGGACAGGCGTGAACACTGAAGCTTTCTTT
CDR3aa: CASGTGVNTEAFF

abundance: NA
j_gene: TRBJ2-1
len: 14
d_gene: TRBD2
v_gene: TRBV6-6
CDR3nt: TGTGCCAGCAGACGAACGGGAGGGAACAATGAGCAGTTCTTC
CDR3aa: CASRRTGGNNEQFF

abundance: NA
j_gene: TRBJ2-5
len: 15
d_gene: TRBD1
v_gene: TRBV15
CDR3nt: TGTGCCACCAGCAGAGACGGGACAGGGACGGAGACCCAGTACTTC
CDR3aa: CATSRDGTGTETQYF

abundance: NA
j_gene: TRBJ1-5
len: 13
d_gene: NA
v_gene: TRBV4-3
CDR3nt: TGCGCCAGCAGCCTGCGCGGGAGAAAGCCCCAGCATTTT
CDR3aa: CASSLRGRKPQHF

abundance: NA
j_gene: TRBJ2-3
len: 16
d_gene: TRBD2
v_gene: TRBV4-2
CDR3nt: TGTGCCAGCAGCCAAGCTCTAGCGGGGAGCACAGATACGCAGTATTTT
CDR3aa: CASSQALAGSTDTQYF

abundance: NA
j_gene: TRBJ1-6
len: 15
d_gene: NA
v_gene: TRBV4-3
CDR3nt: TGCGCCAGCAGCCAAGACCGCAGGGCCGGCGAACCCCTCCACTTT
CDR3aa: CASSQDRRAGEPLHF

abundance: once
j_gene: TRBJ2-7
len: 14
d_gene: TRBD2
v_gene: TRBV28
CDR3nt: TGTGCCAGCGGGGGGGGAAGCCTTTCCTACGAGCAGTACTTC
CDR3aa: CASGGGSLSYEQYF

abundance: NA
j_gene: TRBJ2-5
len: 14
d_gene: NA
v_gene: TRBV4-3
CDR3nt: TGCGCCAGCAGCCAAGAAACTAAACAAGAGACCCAGTACTTC
CDR3aa: CASSQETKQETQYF

abundance: NA
j_gene: TRBJ2-7
len: 15
d_gene: TRBD2
v_gene: TRBV28
CDR3nt: TGTGCCAGCAGTTTCTTGGCAGCGGGGGCCTACGAGCAGTACTTC
CDR3aa: CASSFLAAGAYEQYF

abundance: few
j_gene: TRBJ2-2
len: 16
d_gene: TRBD1
v_gene: TRBV27
CDR3nt: TGTGCCAGCAGCCGGCCGACAGGGAACCCAACCGGGGAGCTGTTTTTT
CDR3aa: CASSRPTGNPTGELFF

abundance: NA
j_gene: TRBJ1-1
len: 15
d_gene: NA
v_gene: TRBV19
CDR3nt: TGTGCCAGTAGTTTGCAGGCCAGAATGAACACTGAAGCTTTCTTT
CDR3aa: CASSLQARMNTEAFF

abundance: NA
j_gene: TRBJ2-2
len: 14
d_gene: TRBD1
v_gene: TRBV7-9
CDR3nt: TGTGCCAGCCGGGACAGGTCAAACACCGGGGAGCTGTTTTTT
CDR3aa: CASRDRSNTGELFF

abundance: NA
j_gene: TRBJ2-3
len: 15
d_gene: TRBD2
v_gene: TRBV4-1
CDR3nt: TGCGCCAGCAGCCAGCCCGCGGGGGGATATCATACGCAGTATTTT
CDR3aa: CASSQPAGGYHTQYF

abundance: few
j_gene: TRBJ2-1
len: 13
d_gene: NA
v_gene: TRBV7-7
CDR3nt: TGTGCTAGCAGCTTGGGTGTAGCTAATGAGCAGTTCTTC
CDR3aa: CASSLGVANEQFF

abundance: NA
j_gene: TRBJ1-2
len: 11
d_gene: NA
v_gene: TRBV20-1
CDR3nt: TGCAGCGGGCCGGGATCCTATGGCTACACCTTC
CDR3aa: CSGPGSYGYTF

abundance: NA
j_gene: TRBJ2-5
len: 14
d_gene: TRBD1
v_gene: TRBV15
CDR3nt: TGTGCCACCAGCCTTGGACAGGGAAAAGAGACCCAGTACTTC
CDR3aa: CATSLGQGKETQYF

abundance: NA
j_gene: TRBJ1-5
len: 15
d_gene: NA
v_gene: TRBV4-3
CDR3nt: TGCGCCAGCAGCCAATTACAGGGCTCGGATCAGCCCCAGCATTTT
CDR3aa: CASSQLQGSDQPQHF

abundance: NA
j_gene: TRBJ2-2
len: 16
d_gene: NA
v_gene: TRBV4-3
CDR3nt: TGCGCCAGCAGCCCCCATTCCGGCTCGGGCACCGGGGAGCTGTTTTTT
CDR3aa: CASSPHSGSGTGELFF

abundance: NA
j_gene: TRBJ1-6
len: 15
d_gene: NA
v_gene: TRBV4-3
CDR3nt: TGCGCCAGCAGCCAAGGGAAGACAGGAGATTCACCCCTCCACTTT
CDR3aa: CASSQGKTGDSPLHF

abundance: NA
j_gene: TRBJ1-2
len: 16
d_gene: TRBD1
v_gene: TRBV6-1
CDR3nt: TGTGCCAGCAGTGAAGCTAACAGGGGTAGGTCCGGTGGCTACACCTTC
CDR3aa: CASSEANRGRSGGYTF

abundance: NA
j_gene: TRBJ2-7
len: 14
d_gene: TRBD1
v_gene: TRBV28
CDR3nt: TGTGCCAGCTCCTTACCAGGGACAGGGAACGAGCAGTACTTC
CDR3aa: CASSLPGTGNEQYF

abundance: NA
j_gene: TRBJ2-1
len: 16
d_gene: TRBD2
v_gene: TRBV7-2
CDR3nt: TGTGCCAGCAGCCCAGGGTGGCGGGAGTCAGGAGGTGAGCAGTTCTTC
CDR3aa: CASSPGWRESGGEQFF

abundance: NA
j_gene: TRBJ2-7
len: 14
d_gene: TRBD1
v_gene: TRBV11-2
CDR3nt: TGTGCCAGCAGCAACGACAGGGGTCCCAACGAGCAGTACTTC
CDR3aa: CASSNDRGPNEQYF

abundance: NA
j_gene: TRBJ2-1
len: 15
d_gene: NA
v_gene: TRBV7-9
CDR3nt: TGTGCCAGCAGCTTAGGAACTGGGCAATACAATGAGCAGTTCTTC
CDR3aa: CASSLGTGQYNEQFF

abundance: NA
j_gene: TRBJ1-2
len: 14
d_gene: TRBD1
v_gene: TRBV10-3
CDR3nt: TGTGCCATCAGAGGGGACAGGGGTTTGAATGGCTACACCTTC
CDR3aa: CAIRGDRGLNGYTF